The rows below give T cell receptor beta chains drawn from one sample of a study of CD8+ T cells in alopecia areata. Assay: immunoSEQ multiplex PCR; the TCRdb copy retains only in-frame clones and omits some. Of 140,000 to 150,000 clones listed, roughly 64% are singletons. Sequences were derived from CD4+ T cells sorted from blood, sampled at week 0. Receptors originate from a human donor with alopecia areata. Both conserved end residues are part of each CDR3. D genes are given only for firm matches.

TRBV9,TRBJ1-6,.,CASSASGGVRNSPLHF
TRBV19,TRBJ2-5,TRBD1,CASSGQDQETQYF
TRBV9,TRBJ2-2,.,CASSPGSEGGELFF
TRBV2,TRBJ1-2,.,CASSEARPTTQGYTF
TRBV5-1,TRBJ1-1,.,CASSLDGGSNTEAFF
TRBV6-1,TRBJ1-1,TRBD1,CASRDTDRATEAFF
TRBV6-5,TRBJ1-2,TRBD1,CASLDLGQGGYTF
TRBV29-1,TRBJ2-5,.,CSVEEQGVTQYF
TRBV5-1,TRBJ2-3,.,CASSGQGAGDTQYF
TRBV5-1,TRBJ2-7,TRBD2,CASSLATTSGIYEQYF
TRBV20-1,TRBJ2-7,.,CSFRPSYEQYF
TRBV5-1,TRBJ1-1,.,CASSLFTGQSRRAFF
TRBV7-3,TRBJ2-1,TRBD2,CASSRKGLAGDYNEQFF
TRBV2,TRBJ1-1,.,CASISALGYTEAFF
TRBV2,TRBJ2-2,TRBD1,CASRTGPGELFF
TRBV7-9,TRBJ1-1,.,CASSSGRTSAFF
TRBV4-2,TRBJ2-1,.,CASSQDPRYNEQFF
TRBV5-1,TRBJ1-1,.,CASSVSPMNTEAFF
TRBV7-2,TRBJ2-3,TRBD2,CASSLVRGRADTQYF
TRBV30,TRBJ1-5,.,CAWSQQGTDQPQHF
TRBV19,TRBJ1-6,TRBD1,CASSTGGNSPLHF
TRBV7-2,TRBJ1-2,TRBD1,CASSLAWTGGTYGYTF
TRBV7-2,TRBJ1-4,TRBD1,CASSLKGAAEKLFF
TRBV5-6,TRBJ2-7,TRBD1,CASEGAGQQYF
TRBV15,TRBJ2-5,TRBD2,CATSRAVLAGVETQYF
TRBV6-5,TRBJ1-5,TRBD1,CASSLRQGWNQPQHF
TRBV4-1,TRBJ2-2,.,CASSQDLGRLDGELFF
TRBV7-2,TRBJ1-4,TRBD1,CASSVRGTTNEKLFF
TRBV27,TRBJ1-6,TRBD1,CASSFRTGSLHF
TRBV14,TRBJ2-5,TRBD2,CASSQPRLAGEQETQYF
TRBV29-1,TRBJ2-3,TRBD1,CSVPKTGITDTQYF
TRBV5-6,TRBJ1-5,.,CASSASGGVLPQHF
TRBV5-1,TRBJ2-3,.,CASSLGQSTDTQYF
TRBV14,TRBJ1-2,TRBD1,CASSELGPGTVTNGYTF
TRBV2,TRBJ1-4,.,CASSEFGQRNEKLFF
TRBV5-1,TRBJ2-7,.,CASSSGVYEQYF
TRBV5-7,TRBJ2-7,.,CASSPNFWRAETYEQYF
TRBV6-5,TRBJ2-5,.,CASSQAGVETQYF
TRBV6-1,TRBJ1-3,.,CASSPAGVGNTIYF
TRBV5-4,TRBJ2-2,TRBD2,CASSLRELAGAVTGELFF
TRBV11-2,TRBJ1-6,.,CASSPAREGYSPLHF
TRBV4-2,TRBJ2-7,.,CASSQEALAAYSYEQYF
TRBV4-2,TRBJ1-2,.,CASSQDDRSQGYTF
TRBV7-3,TRBJ2-5,TRBD1,CASSFGTGSQETQYF
TRBV29-1,TRBJ2-3,.,CSVVFLGGGADTTQYF
TRBV30,TRBJ1-6,.,CAWSRGSYNSPLHF
TRBV20-1,TRBJ2-1,.,CSARRHDEQFF
TRBV7-2,TRBJ2-1,TRBD2,CASTKGLAGDNEQFF
TRBV7-2,TRBJ2-1,.,CASSLRRNEQFF
TRBV30,TRBJ1-2,.,CAQSLINYGYTF
TRBV4-3,TRBJ2-4,.,CASSQAPKNIQYF
TRBV29-1,TRBJ2-3,TRBD2,CSVLRIFGGGTDTQYF
TRBV27,TRBJ2-2,.,CASSFRRLRELFF
TRBV29-1,TRBJ2-7,.,CSVRTPGNEQYF
TRBV2,TRBJ2-3,.,CASSSQGGLDTQYF